This record covers a single T cell receptor beta chain. The antigen this receptor binds is unknown. Per-base quality was not reported, and no clone a single base away is much larger than it. Each collaborating institution followed its own protocols to collect whole blood in K2EDTA tubes. Collaborator samples were shipped for TCRbeta analysis as frozen whole blood, isolated PBMCs, or DNA extracted from either sample type. This specimen comes from a study of blood T cell repertoires in COVID-19 (TCRdb year 2020). About the full investigation: The collaborator samples originated in the United States, Italy and Spain and spanned the acute and convalescent phases of COVID-19. The material from the prospective study consisted of cDNA or gDNA derived from T cells, B-cell-depleted T cells, or PBMCs. A de-identified subject ID, COVID-19 status, age in years and sex were almost always included in the sample metadata. The dataset comprised deeply sampled blood TCRbeta repertoires from subjects exposed to, actively infected with, or recovered from COVID-19. The repertoires were made available in a free public database intended to serve as a resource for research on the immune response to SARS-CoV-2. The samples were drawn from two sources: the first 160 participants of the ongoing ImmuneRACE study, and fewer than 1,500 subjects contributed by 6 global collaborators. Where available, HLA class I and class II types were obtained from metadata supplied by the sample provider rather than from assay-based typing.

V and J are truncated by 11 bases and 1 base respectively, leaving an intervening sequence of 20 bases. Spanning cysteine to phenylalanine, the CDR3 consists of 15 amino acids. Here the CDR3 DNA is all that survives: 45 bases in frame from base 1. CDR1 and CDR2 are drawn from the germline V gene: SGHDN, FVKESK. TCRbeta CDR3 regions were amplified from genomic DNA using the immunoSEQ Assay, a bias-controlled multiplex PCR. The study's own analysis went as follows. The number of nucleated cells in each sample was estimated from the amplification of reference gene primers within the assay. Sequence reads were collapsed and filtered to measure the absolute abundance of every unique TCRbeta CDR3 rearrangement. Productive Simpson clonality was computed per sample as the square root of Simpson's diversity index over productive rearrangements. TCRdb mirrors the immuneACCESS table, restricted to in-frame sequences. Some clones are absent from its copies; in checked studies, under half trace to an unresolved V gene, and the reason for the others is unknown. V, J and clone size were drawn from that table, and D and trimming were deduced from the DNA. A total of about 190,000 clones appear in this sample, roughly 81% of them only once. Of the sample, roughly 5.3% is held by the ten largest clones.

On the study overall, not on this receptor specifically: Clinical and demographic metadata were provided uncurated, with the amount varying by source and participant.

The clonotype was recovered from an older woman with active or convalescent COVID-19. Recombination connected TRBV14 to TRBJ1-2; the D segment could be TRBD1, given 5 matching bases. Specimen: peripheral blood. The bases read TGTGCCGGACACCACTTCCCTCATCTTAACTATGGCTACACCTTC. This codes for CAGHHFPHLNYGYTF. Full variable domain (CDR3 extended with the reference TRBV14 and TRBJ1-2 proteins): EAGVTQFPSHSVIEKGQTVTLRCDPISGHDNLYWYRRVMGKEIKFLLHFVKESKQDESGMPNNRFLAERTGGTYSTLKVQPAELEDSGVYFCAGHHFPHLNYGYTFGSGTRLTVV.